This TCR beta chain was sequenced for a study of blood T cells in healthy people across ages. Study-wide points: Donor CMV infection status was unknown, possibly confounding age-related changes in expanded clonotypes.

Using a J-beta primer mix together with a sample-barcoded 5' primer, a second PCR was run for about 6 to 12 cycles. At least 2.5 million CDR3-containing paired-end reads were obtained per sample. From the 5' RACE reads, TCRdb called clonotypes with MiXCR, one entry per CDR3 protein. The table has fewer than 1,000,000 distinct CDR3 sequences, 35% to 60% seen once. This clonotype occurred many times. What it binds is not known. The sequencing input was blood. This receptor was identified in an elderly man in good health.

The CDR3 reads CASSLAGTGTYEQYF. CDR3 coding DNA: TGTGCCAGCAGCTTAGCCGGGACAGGGACCTACGAGCAGTACTTC. The chain is built from TRBV7-2 and TRBJ2-7; 9 bases align to TRBD1. CDR1 and CDR2 from the germline V gene are SGHTA and FQGNSA. V shed 0 bases and J 2 bases; nucleotides not matched to a gene: 2. The CDR3 spans 15 residues.